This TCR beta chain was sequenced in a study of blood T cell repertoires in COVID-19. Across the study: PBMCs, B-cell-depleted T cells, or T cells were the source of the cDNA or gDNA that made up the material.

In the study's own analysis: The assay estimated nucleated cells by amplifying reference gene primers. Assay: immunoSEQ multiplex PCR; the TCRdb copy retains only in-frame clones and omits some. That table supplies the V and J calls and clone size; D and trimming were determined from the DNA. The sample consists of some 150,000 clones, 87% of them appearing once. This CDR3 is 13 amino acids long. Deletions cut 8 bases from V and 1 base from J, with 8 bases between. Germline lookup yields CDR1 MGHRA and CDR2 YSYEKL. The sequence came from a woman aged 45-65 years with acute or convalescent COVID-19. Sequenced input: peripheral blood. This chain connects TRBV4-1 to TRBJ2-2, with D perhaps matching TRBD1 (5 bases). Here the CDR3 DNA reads TGCGCCAGCGCCCAGGGGAACACCGGGGAGCTGTTTTTT. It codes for CASAQGNTGELFF.